These 28 T cell receptor beta chains were sequenced from one sample in a study of T cells in Graves' hyperthyroidism and ophthalmopathy. Regions amplified from RNA transcripts were the TCR beta CDR3 regions. A first-round RT-PCR of the TCR CDR3 used the HTBI primer set. TCRdb reprocessed the multiplex PCR reads with MiXCR, giving one entry per CDR3 protein. The sample shows hundreds of thousands of distinct CDR3 sequences, less than 20% of them seen only once. Sequenced: blood. The source is a young woman with Graves' ophthalmopathy.

This clonotype was seen ten or more times. The chain has TRBV7-6 and TRBJ2-1; 7 bases agree with TRBD1. The trim removed 5 bases at V and 3 bases at J, leaving 7 bases unmatched. CDR3 size: 15 residues. Germline CDR1 SGHVS, CDR2 FNYEAQ. The DNA for the CDR3 is TGTGCCAGCAGCATAGACAGGGCGATCTACAATGAGCAGTTCTTC. Its protein product is CASSIDRAIYNEQFF.

In this sample, this clonotype turned up many times. The genes are TRBV7-9 and TRBJ2-5, with 13 bases that match TRBD2. The CDR3 is 19 amino acids. Germline assignment: CDR1 SEHNR and CDR2 FQNEAQ (reference sequence). Unmatched junction bases numbered 13, after V lost 6 bases and J lost 0 bases. The CDR3 DNA reads TGTGCCAGCAGTGCGACTAGCGGGGGGCAAGCAAACAACCAAGAGACCCAGTACTTC. Encoded protein: CASSATSGGQANNQETQYF.

The genes are TRBV4-3 and TRBJ1-2, with 8 bases aligning to TRBD1. The V and J ends lost 5 bases and 4 bases, in that order; junction bases with no gene match: 9. CDR3 length: 15 residues. The germline CDR1 and CDR2 sequences are LGHNA and YSLEER. DNA of the CDR3: TGCGCCAGCAGCGAAAGATACAGGGGGTCCTATGGCTACACCTTC. This codes for CASSERYRGSYGYTF.

The genes are TRBV7-2 and TRBJ1-1; 9 bases agree with TRBD1. Per the germline V gene, CDR1 is SGHTA and CDR2 is FQGNSA. This CDR3 has 16 residues. Trimming removed 4 bases from V and 3 bases from J; junction bases left unmatched: 9. The CDR3 DNA follows: TGTGCCAGCAGCTACCGACAGGGGGGGGGCGACACTGAAGCTTTCTTT. Translating gives CASSYRQGGGDTEAFF.

The chain combines TRBV5-1 with TRBJ2-7, with TRBD1 matching 9 bases. The V and J ends lost 2 bases and 2 bases, in that order; junction bases with no gene match: 5. The CDR3 extends over 15 amino acids. Germline CDR1 SGHRS, CDR2 YFSETQ. CDR3 nucleotides: TGCGCCAGCAGCTTTGGACAGGGGACCCCCTACGAGCAGTACTTC. Amino acid sequence: CASSFGQGTPYEQYF.

The rearrangement joins TRBV15 to TRBJ2-6; 9 bases agree with TRBD1. V dropped 7 bases and J dropped 0; count of bases not matched to a gene: 7. This CDR3 region has 17 residues. Germline loops: CDR1 LNHNV, CDR2 YYDKDF (reference sequence). CDR3 in DNA: TGTGCCACCACCTCGGGACAGGGCAACTCTGGGGCCAACGTCCTGACTTTC. Translated, it gives CATTSGQGNSGANVLTF.

This clonotype was observed a handful of times. The genes are TRBV20-1 and TRBJ2-3; the D gene is possibly TRBD2 (6 bases). The CDR3 length is 15 residues. V was shortened by 2 bases and J by 2 bases, with 14 bases between the two germline ends. Germline assignment: CDR1 DFQATT and CDR2 SNEGSKA (reference sequence). The DNA for the CDR3 is TGCAGTGCTAGACACAGCGGGCCCCTCACAGATACGCAGTATTTT. Translation gives CSARHSGPLTDTQYF.

This clonotype was seen many times. This chain uses TRBV28 with TRBJ2-5; unclear D gene. V was trimmed by 4 bases and J by 1 base, leaving 13 bases between them. The germline gives CDR1 MDHEN, CDR2 SYDVKM. The CDR3 extends over 15 amino acids. CDR3 coding DNA: TGTGCCAGCAGTTCCCGCCCTGCCGTCCAAGAGACCCAGTACTTC. The encoded protein is CASSSRPAVQETQYF.

This clonotype has a count of ten or more. J is TRBJ1-2 and V is TRBV7-9, with a possible D match to TRBD1 (5 bases). This CDR3 region has 11 residues. Trimming cost V 5 bases and J 7 bases, with 8 bases left between them. Germline V gene data show CDR1 as SEHNR and CDR2 as FQNEAQ (reference sequence). The CDR3 region has the DNA TGTGCCAGCAGCCGGGGCGTTGGCTACACCTTC. This sequence encodes CASSRGVGYTF.

In its sample, this clonotype was seen a few times. The chain recombines TRBV5-4 with TRBJ2-5; D gene ambiguous. Germline V gene sequence: CDR1 SGHNT, CDR2 YYREEE (reference sequence). V was pared by 5 bases and J by 3 bases, with 17 bases between. This CDR3 region has 15 residues. The CDR3 region is CASSSPATGKETQYF. As DNA, the CDR3 is TGTGCCAGCAGTTCTCCGGCCACTGGGAAAGAGACCCAGTACTTC.

Ten or more counts support this clonotype. The rearrangement joins TRBV20-1 to TRBJ2-1; 12 bases are a match to TRBD2. J gave up 6 bases and V 6 bases, and 6 bases lay outside the gene matches. The V gene's germline CDR1 is DFQATT and CDR2 SNEGSKA (reference sequence). The CDR3 sequence is 14 residues long. The CDR3 nucleotides read TGCAGTGCCGCCCTAGCGGGAGGGCCCAATGAGCAGTTCTTC. Protein product: CSAALAGGPNEQFF.

This clonotype was found a few times. J is TRBJ2-3 and V is TRBV27, with TRBD2 identical over 8 bases. CDR3 length: 13 residues. The V and J ends lost 2 bases and 13 bases, in that order; junction bases with no gene match: 8. From germline, CDR1 is MNHEY and CDR2 SMNVEV (reference sequence). The chain's CDR3 is CASSLGAEREKYF. The DNA of the CDR3 is TGTGCCAGCAGTTTAGGGGCCGAGCGGGAGAAGTATTTT.

This clonotype has a count of ten or more. The chain has TRBV6-1 and TRBJ1-4; D gene unclear. Germline-derived CDR1 and CDR2 are MNHNS and SASEGT. The V end was cut by 6 bases, the J end by 1 base, with 9 bases between. CDR3 length equals 14 residues. The CDR3 region is CASRLLGTNEKLFF. CDR3 in DNA: TGTGCCAGCAGACTCCTTGGAACTAATGAAAAACTGTTTTTT.

This clonotype was found many times. A much larger clone differs from this one at a single base, so this may be a read error. The chain joins TRBV6-1 to TRBJ1-1; weak D call: TRBD1 (5 bases). CDR3 size: 14 residues. CDR1 and CDR2 from the germline V gene are MNHNS and SASEGT. The V and J ends lost 5 bases and 0 bases respectively, with 10 bases between them. This CDR3 is CASSFGGMNTEAFF. Written as DNA, the CDR3 is TGTGCCAGCAGTTTCGGGGGAATGAACACTGAAGCTTTCTTT.

Ten or more counts support this clonotype. V usage is TRBV7-2 and J usage is TRBJ2-2; 8 bases map to TRBD1. Germline CDR1 is SGHTA and CDR2 is FQGNSA. The CDR3 has 15 residues. J gave up 6 bases and V 6 bases, and 9 bases lay outside the gene matches. The CDR3: CASRDSGGRAGELFF. CDR3 in DNA: TGTGCCAGCAGGGATTCAGGGGGCAGGGCCGGGGAGCTGTTTTTT. The variable domain in full, with the rest retrieved from reference TRBV7-2 and TRBJ2-2, is GAGVSQSPSNKVTEKGKDVELRCDPISGHTALYWYRQSLGQGLEFLIYFQGNSAPDKSGLPSDRFSAERTGGSVSTLTIQRTQQEDSAVYLCASRDSGGRAGELFFGEGSRLTVL.

There are many counts of this clonotype. The chain couples TRBV7-3 to TRBJ2-7; 10 positions match TRBD2. The length of the CDR3 is 17 residues. The V and J ends lost 10 bases and 3 bases, in that order; junction bases with no gene match: 18. The germline gives CDR1 SGHTA, CDR2 FQGTGA. CDR3 nucleotide sequence: TGTGCCACCCCCACAAGGGGGCTAGCGGGAGCGTGCTACGAGCAGTACTTC. Translating gives CATPTRGLAGACYEQYF.

Many counts were recorded for this clonotype. This rearrangement joins TRBV27 to TRBJ2-1; D is possibly TRBD1 (6 bases). V dropped 5 bases and J dropped 4 bases, with 18 bases sitting between them. The CDR3 spans 16 residues. Germline V gene data show CDR1 as MNHEY and CDR2 as SMNVEV (reference sequence). The CDR3 is CASSILTGLPYNEQFF. The CDR3 DNA reads TGTGCCAGCAGTATCTTGACAGGATTACCTTACAATGAGCAGTTCTTC.

The chain couples TRBV9 to TRBJ2-3; 11 bases fit TRBD2. Germline values: CDR1 SGDLS, CDR2 YYNGEE. Germline trimming cut 4 bases from V and 6 bases from J; bases unmatched to any gene: 7. This CDR3 region has 15 residues. The CDR3 is CASSLSGRATDTQYF. In DNA form, the CDR3 reads TGTGCCAGCAGCCTTAGCGGGAGGGCCACCGATACGCAGTATTTT.

This clonotype was seen at least ten times. The V and J genes are TRBV14 and TRBJ1-4; TRBD1 is a possible D gene (5 bases). The CDR3 has 16 amino acids. CDR1 is SGHDN, CDR2 FVKESK, per germline. Trimming cost V 1 base and J 1 base, with 10 bases left between them. The chain's CDR3 is CASSQGGTLTNEKLFF. For the CDR3, the DNA is TGTGCCAGCAGCCAAGGGGGGACGCTAACTAATGAAAAACTGTTTTTT.

This clonotype was observed at least ten times. This chain links TRBV19 with TRBJ1-1; TRBD1 is a possible D gene (5 bases). This CDR3 region has 16 residues. CDR1 and CDR2 from the germline V gene are LNHDA and SQIVND (reference sequence). The V end lost 1 base, the J end lost 0 bases, and 12 bases lay between the germline ends. The DNA of the CDR3 is TGTGCCAGTAGTATAGCCGTGGGACGGATGAACACTGAAGCTTTCTTT. It is translated as CASSIAVGRMNTEAFF.

The rearrangement joins TRBV25-1 to TRBJ1-4, with no clear D. V was pared by 4 bases and J by 8 bases, with 8 bases between. The CDR3 consists of 12 residues. Looked up from germline, CDR1 is MGHDK and CDR2 is SYGVNS. In nucleotides, the CDR3 is TGTGCCAGCAGTGCCGGGCGCGAAAAACTGTTTTTT. Translating it yields CASSAGREKLFF.

There are many counts of this clonotype. The J gene is TRBJ1-4, the V gene TRBV5-1, with D possibly TRBD1 on 6 matching bases. Germline V CDR1 and CDR2: SGHRS, YFSETQ. The CDR3 spans 16 residues. V was cut by 4 bases and J by 0 bases, with 13 bases left in between. CDR3 nucleotide sequence: TGCGCCAGCAGCGCGGCTACAGGGACAACTAATGAAAAACTGTTTTTT. Its translation is CASSAATGTTNEKLFF.

The V and J genes are TRBV7-9 and TRBJ2-7; D unclear. Germline V CDR1 and CDR2: SEHNR, FQNEAQ (reference sequence). V was clipped by 1 base and J by 7 bases, with 8 bases between them. The CDR3 contains 12 residues. Written as DNA, the CDR3 is TGTGCCAGCAGCTTAGATCGCAGAGAGCAGTACTTC. Amino acid sequence: CASSLDRREQYF.

The sample holds many counts of this clonotype. V and J are TRBV11-3 and TRBJ2-1; D might be TRBD1 (7 bases). The germline CDR1 and CDR2 sequences are SGHNT and YENEEA. With 5 bases removed from V and 8 bases from J, the gap between germline ends came to 19 bases. The CDR3 is 15 amino acids. CDR3: CASSRGQAREDEQFF. The CDR3 coding sequence is TGTGCCAGCAGCCGAGGACAGGCCAGGGAGGATGAGCAGTTCTTC.

Worth noting for this clonotype: Just one base apart from a much larger clone, this may be a read error. The V gene is TRBV5-1, the J gene TRBJ1-1; D remains unclear. Germline V gene lookup returns CDR1 SGHRS and CDR2 YFSETQ. The CDR3 runs 14 residues. Trimming removed 7 bases at V and 3 bases at J, with 16 bases between. The CDR3 here is CASGPPDGYTEAFF. In DNA, the CDR3 is TGCGCCAGCGGCCCCCCGGACGGATACACTGAAGCTTTCTTT.

Ten or more counts support this clonotype. This chain connects TRBV10-3 to TRBJ1-2, with D maybe TRBD1 (5 bases). The CDR3 runs to 12 residues. V was pared by 4 bases and J by 2 bases, with 5 bases between. Germline-derived CDR1 and CDR2 are ENHRY and SYGVKD. The CDR3 reads CAISGGNYGYTF. CDR3 nucleotides: TGTGCCATCAGTGGGGGGAACTATGGCTACACCTTC.

This clonotype was detected once. V and J are TRBV20-1 and TRBJ1-2; 11 positions agree with TRBD1. Germline CDR1 is DFQATT and CDR2 is SNEGSKA (reference sequence). With V trimmed by 0 bases and J by 4 bases, 7 bases remained unmatched. The CDR3 has 16 residues. CDR3 sequence (DNA): TGCAGTGCTAGAGATTTGGGACAGGGGGGACGCTATGGCTACACCTTC. This gives the protein CSARDLGQGGRYGYTF.

The rearrangement uses TRBV18 and TRBJ2-1; 9 bases match TRBD2. The CDR3 spans 17 residues. Germline CDR1 and CDR2: KGHSH and LQKENI. V was pared by 1 base and J by 0 bases, with 4 bases of the junction left unmatched. As DNA, the CDR3 is TGTGCCAGCTCACCACTTCTAGCGGGGAGCTCCTACAATGAGCAGTTCTTC. It specifies CASSPLLAGSSYNEQFF.